Below, 23 T cell receptor beta chains from the same sample are listed, as sequenced in a study of T cells in Graves' hyperthyroidism and ophthalmopathy. RNA transcripts gave rise to amplified TCR beta CDR3 regions. A first-round RT-PCR of the TCR CDR3 used the HTBI primer set. TCRdb redid the calling of the multiplex PCR reads with MiXCR, one entry per CDR3 protein. In the table there are approximately 430,000 distinct CDR3 sequences, less than 20% of which are singletons. Sequenced input: blood. The receptor source for this set is a woman aged 18-35 years with Graves' hyperthyroidism.

The table lists this clonotype with many counts. The chain couples TRBV10-3 to TRBJ2-7; 13 nucleotides align to TRBD2. With V trimmed by 6 bases and J by 7 bases, 12 bases remained unmatched. Germline assignment: CDR1 ENHRY and CDR2 SYGVKD. The length of the CDR3 is 16 residues. In nucleotides, the CDR3 is TGTGCCATCAGGGATATGGGGACTAGCGGGGCGGAAGAGCAGTACTTC. It specifies CAIRDMGTSGAEEQYF.

V usage is TRBV29-1 and J usage is TRBJ2-7; D may correspond to TRBD1 or TRBD2 (5 bases each). CDR3 length equals 14 residues. Germline V lookup: CDR1 SQVTM, CDR2 ANQGSEA. Trimming removed 6 bases at V and 1 base at J, with 16 bases between. CDR3 region: CSVARDRLSYEQYF. CDR3 DNA: TGCAGCGTCGCCCGGGACCGATTATCCTACGAGCAGTACTTC.

This clonotype has a count of ten or more. This chain joins TRBV2 and TRBJ2-3; D gene ambiguous. The CDR3 sequence is 12 residues long. With 11 bases removed from V and 4 bases from J, the gap between germline ends came to 13 bases. CDR1 is SNHLY and CDR2 is FYNNEI in the germline V gene. CDR3 nucleotides: TGTGCCGTCCAGTGGGGTGCAGATACGCAGTATTTT. This gives the protein CAVQWGADTQYF.

The rearrangement joins TRBV15 to TRBJ2-7; D gene ambiguous. The germline gives CDR1 LNHNV, CDR2 YYDKDF (reference sequence). The ends were cut back, 1 base at V and 0 bases at J, with 10 bases in the middle. The CDR3 is 15 amino acids. The CDR3 sequence: CATSRGSDVSYEQYF. DNA of the CDR3: TGTGCCACCAGCAGAGGGTCAGACGTCTCCTACGAGCAGTACTTC.

This clonotype was seen many times. The V and J genes are TRBV12-3 or TRBV12-4 and TRBJ2-5; D is perhaps TRBD2 (6 bases). The CDR3 extends over 14 amino acids. V was cut by 2 bases and J by 4 bases, with 11 bases left in between. CDR3 residues: CASSLRTGGETQYF. The CDR3 coding sequence is TGTGCCAGCAGTTTAAGGACCGGGGGAGAGACCCAGTACTTC.

The sample holds a few counts of this clonotype. This chain joins TRBV5-1 and TRBJ2-1; no firm D call. Germline values: CDR1 SGHRS, CDR2 YFSETQ. The germline V and J ends were trimmed by 4 bases and 7 bases, with 9 bases remaining between them. This CDR3 comprises 12 residues. The CDR3 region is CASSRKANEQFF. CDR3 DNA: TGCGCCAGCAGCCGAAAGGCGAATGAGCAGTTCTTC. Complete variable domain (other parts from reference TRBV5-1 and TRBJ2-1): KAGVTQTPRYLIKTRGQQVTLSCSPISGHRSVSWYQQTPGQGLQFLFEYFSETQRNKGNFPGRFSGRQFSNSRSEMNVSTLELGDSALYLCASSRKANEQFFGPGTRLTVL.

The chain employs TRBV7-9 and TRBJ1-1, with D hard to call. V gave up 5 bases and J gave up 1 base, with 14 bases separating them. Germline V CDR1 and CDR2: SEHNR, FQNEAQ (reference sequence). The CDR3 extends over 15 amino acids. CDR3 sequence: CASSPSWPSNTEAFF. The CDR3 DNA reads TGTGCCAGCAGCCCAAGTTGGCCGTCGAACACTGAAGCTTTCTTT.

This clonotype was seen many times. The chain recombines TRBV7-3 with TRBJ1-2; D is undetermined. Germline CDR1 reads SGHTA; CDR2 reads FQGTGA. The CDR3 has 16 residues. The V end lost 0 bases, the J end lost 8 bases, and 19 bases lay between the germline ends. Here the CDR3 reads CASSLTPKGLNGGYTF. The CDR3 DNA is TGTGCCAGCAGCTTAACTCCGAAGGGATTAAACGGGGGCTACACCTTC.

In its sample, this clonotype was seen many times. The rearrangement joins TRBV2 to TRBJ1-6; TRBD1 might be the D (5 bases). The CDR3 is 12 amino acids. The germline V gene has CDR1 SNHLY and CDR2 FYNNEI. The V gene lost 6 bases and the J gene lost 11 bases, with 11 bases spanning the gap. The CDR3 sequence: CASSAPGAPLHF. The CDR3 DNA reads as TGTGCCAGCAGCGCCCCGGGGGCACCCCTCCACTTT.

This clonotype was observed many times. The chain has TRBV7-3 and TRBJ2-5; 14 bases align to TRBD2. CDR1 is SGHTA and CDR2 is FQGTGA in the germline V gene. The CDR3 has 17 residues. V lost 5 bases and J lost 1; bases outside the gene matches: 6. The CDR3 reads CASSRSGTSGSQETQYF. CDR3 nucleotides: TGTGCCAGCAGCCGTTCTGGGACTAGCGGGAGCCAAGAGACCCAGTACTTC.

This clonotype was recorded at least ten times. This chain joins TRBV6-1 and TRBJ2-7; D is perhaps TRBD1 (6 bases). The germline gives CDR1 MNHNS, CDR2 SASEGT. The CDR3 length is 14 residues. Trimming pared 7 bases from V and 1 base from J, leaving 14 bases between. The CDR3 region is CASTHTDRSYEQYF. In nucleotides, the CDR3 is TGTGCCAGCACCCACACAGACAGGTCCTACGAGCAGTACTTC.

This clonotype occurred many times. The CDR3 is CASSLSSGGQNIQYF. The CDR3 DNA reads as TGTGCCAGCAGTTTGTCTAGCGGGGGTCAAAACATTCAGTACTTC. V is TRBV12-3 or TRBV12-4 and J is TRBJ2-4; 10 nucleotides match TRBD2. The CDR3 is made up of 15 amino acids. V shed 3 bases and J 5 bases; nucleotides not matched to a gene: 4.

This clonotype was found many times. The rearrangement uses TRBV7-2 and TRBJ1-1, with 8 bases fitting TRBD1. The CDR3 extends over 18 amino acids. Trimming removed 3 bases from V and 1 base from J; junction bases left unmatched: 13. Germline V gene sequence: CDR1 SGHTA, CDR2 FQGNSA. The CDR3 sequence: CASSLAGTGRWGNTEAFF. Here the CDR3 DNA reads TGTGCCAGCAGCTTGGCCGGGACAGGACGATGGGGGAACACTGAAGCTTTCTTT.

In its sample, this clonotype was seen a few times. The chain couples TRBV5-6 to TRBJ2-3; possibly TRBD1 for D (5 bases). The CDR3 extends over 15 amino acids. Germline lookup yields CDR1 SGHDT and CDR2 YYEEEE. Trimming left V 4 bases short and J 6 bases short, with 18 bases between. The DNA for the CDR3 is TGTGCCAGCAGCCCCGCAGGGCGGTTTAGGGATACGCAGTATTTT. It encodes CASSPAGRFRDTQYF.

The sample holds a few counts of this clonotype. The rearrangement uses TRBV7-3 and TRBJ1-5; no clear D gene. V gave up 5 bases and J gave up 7 bases, with 12 bases separating them. Germline V gene sequence: CDR1 SGHTA, CDR2 FQGTGA. CDR3 size: 13 residues. CDR3 nucleotide sequence: TGTGCCAGCAGCGAAGGCCGTTTCCAGCCCCAGCATTTT. This codes for CASSEGRFQPQHF.

This clonotype was counted a few times. The chain is built from TRBV7-2 and TRBJ1-5, with D hard to call. The CDR3 length is 14 residues. Germline CDR1 is SGHTA and CDR2 is FQGNSA. V lost 1 base and J lost 5, with 9 bases in between. The CDR3 is CASSLVGPDQPQHF. The CDR3 DNA sequence: TGTGCCAGCAGCTTAGTGGGCCCGGATCAGCCCCAGCATTTT. The complete variable domain, with remaining parts taken from reference TRBV7-2 and TRBJ1-5, reads GAGVSQSPSNKVTEKGKDVELRCDPISGHTALYWYRQSLGQGLEFLIYFQGNSAPDKSGLPSDRFSAERTGGSVSTLTIQRTQQEDSAVYLCASSLVGPDQPQHFGDGTRLSIL.

The sample holds many counts of this clonotype. The J gene is TRBJ2-7, the V gene TRBV7-9, with 7 positions matching TRBD1. The trim removed 6 bases at V and 2 bases at J, leaving 10 bases unmatched. Germline lookup yields CDR1 SEHNR and CDR2 FQNEAQ (reference sequence). The CDR3 length is 15 residues. The CDR3 protein is CASSQTAGGPYEQYF. In DNA form, the CDR3 reads TGTGCCAGCAGTCAGACTGCAGGGGGACCCTACGAGCAGTACTTC.

Comment on this clonotype: One end of the junction is discordant with germline, which a read error may explain. The chain employs TRBV18 and TRBJ1-3; D is unresolved. This CDR3 spans 14 amino acids. CDR1 KGHSH and CDR2 LQKENI come from the germline V gene. The CDR3, as DNA: TGTGCCAGCTCACTGCAGGAGAGTGGAGACACCATATATTTT. Its protein is CASSLQESGDTIYF.

Ten or more counts support this clonotype. This rearrangement joins TRBV7-2 to TRBJ2-1; 8 bases agree with TRBD1. Per germline, CDR1 SGHTA and CDR2 FQGNSA. Germline trimming cut 5 bases from V and 2 bases from J; bases unmatched to any gene: 14. This CDR3 region has 18 residues. The CDR3 here is CASSLHPSDRGPYNEQFF. In DNA, the CDR3 is TGTGCCAGCAGCCTCCATCCCAGCGACAGGGGCCCCTACAATGAGCAGTTCTTC.

CDR3 DNA: TGTGCCAGCAGTTACACCGGGGGTAGCGGCGCAGATACGCAGTATTTT. This codes for CASSYTGGSGADTQYF. J is TRBJ2-3 and V is TRBV6-2 or TRBV6-3; a possible D gene is TRBD2 (6 bases). Germline V gene lookup returns CDR1 MNHEY and CDR2 SVGEGT. The ends were cut back, 2 bases at V and 4 bases at J, with 16 bases in the middle. This CDR3 comprises 16 residues.

This clonotype was found many times. The chain links TRBV20-1 to TRBJ2-5; possible D gene TRBD1, 5 bases. The CDR3 consists of 13 residues. Germline values: CDR1 DFQATT, CDR2 SNEGSKA (reference sequence). V was cut by 1 base and J by 9 bases, with 15 bases left in between. CDR3 sequence reads: CSARVGVFGAQYF. The CDR3 region has the DNA TGCAGTGCTAGAGTAGGGGTCTTTGGGGCCCAGTACTTC.

J is TRBJ2-1 and V is TRBV6-2 or TRBV6-3; D is possibly TRBD2 (6 bases). Germline V gene data show CDR1 as MNHEY and CDR2 as SVGEGT. V shed 4 bases and J shed 7 bases, with 17 bases lying between them. The CDR3 contains 15 residues. The CDR3 sequence is CASSSTRYQENEQFF. The CDR3 bases are TGTGCCAGCAGTTCGACTAGATATCAGGAGAATGAGCAGTTCTTC.

In its sample, this clonotype was seen many times. This chain links TRBV29-1 with TRBJ2-7, with 8 bases identical to TRBD1. This CDR3 has 14 residues. CDR1 and CDR2 from the germline V gene are SQVTM and ANQGSEA. The J segment lost 0 bases and the V segment lost 3 bases, leaving 4 bases of the junction unmatched. The CDR3 loop reads CSVENRGFSYEQYF. Here the CDR3 DNA reads TGCAGCGTTGAGAACAGGGGGTTCTCCTACGAGCAGTACTTC.